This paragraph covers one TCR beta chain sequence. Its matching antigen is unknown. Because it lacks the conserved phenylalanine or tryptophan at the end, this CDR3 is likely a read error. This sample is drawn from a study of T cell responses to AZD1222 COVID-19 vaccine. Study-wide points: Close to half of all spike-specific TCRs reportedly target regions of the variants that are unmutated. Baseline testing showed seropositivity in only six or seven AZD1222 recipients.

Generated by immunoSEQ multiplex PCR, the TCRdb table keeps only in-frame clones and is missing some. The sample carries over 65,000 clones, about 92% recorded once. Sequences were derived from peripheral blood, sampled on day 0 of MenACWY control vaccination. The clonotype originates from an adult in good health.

CDR3 residues: CASSFQNSPLHL. The CDR3 DNA reads as TGTGCCAGCAGTTTTCAGAATTCACCCCTCCACCTT. J is TRBJ1-6 and V is TRBV27; unclear D gene. V lost 3 bases and J lost 7, with 4 bases in between. In germline, CDR1 is MNHEY, CDR2 SMNVEV (reference sequence). CDR3 length: 12 residues.